The 5 T cell receptor beta chains below all came from one sample that was sequenced in a study of CD8+ T cells in alopecia areata. RNA, once extracted, was reverse transcribed into cDNA for use as the sequencing template. Repertoires were generated with immunoSEQ multiplex PCR, while TCRdb's copy carries only in-frame clones and drops some. The data show about 140,000 clones, 45% to 60% seen once. Specified treatment: oral pan-JAK inhibitor, 5-10 mg twice daily. Specimen: CD8+ T cells sorted from blood, collected at week 4, from a patient treated with tofacitinib. Every receptor here comes from a human donor with alopecia areata.

The genes are TRBV5-6 and TRBJ1-1; no reliable D call. With 2 bases removed from V and 6 bases from J, the gap between germline ends came to 11 bases. Germline V gene sequence: CDR1 SGHDT, CDR2 YYEEEE. This CDR3 region has 13 residues. Here the CDR3 reads CASSFNTRAEAFF. The DNA for the CDR3 is TGTGCCAGCAGCTTTAACACAAGGGCTGAAGCTTTCTTT.

This clone turned up a few times. Within the sample, other DNA sequences also encode this same CDR3. This CDR3 reads CSVRDSSYEQYF. The CDR3 DNA reads TGCAGCGTGAGGGACAGCTCCTACGAGCAGTACTTC. The J gene is TRBJ2-7, the V gene TRBV29-1, with 7 bases matching TRBD1. The CDR3 is made up of 12 amino acids. V lost 6 bases, J lost 0 bases, and 2 bases stayed unmatched. Germline assignment: CDR1 SQVTM and CDR2 ANQGSEA.

The rearrangement joins TRBV13 to TRBJ2-3; 11 bases fit TRBD2. Germline CDR1 is PRHDT and CDR2 is FYEKMQ (reference sequence). This CDR3 region has 15 residues. The trim removed 5 bases at V and 4 bases at J, leaving 5 bases unmatched. The CDR3 nucleotides read TGTGCCAGCAGCCTAACTAGCGGGGGTCCAGATACGCAGTATTTT. Translation: CASSLTSGGPDTQYF.

This clone was counted only a few times. The V and J genes are TRBV2 and TRBJ1-5; perhaps TRBD1 as D (6 bases). The CDR3 runs 17 residues. The V gene lost 5 bases and the J gene lost 0 bases, with 17 bases spanning the gap. The V gene's germline CDR1 is SNHLY and CDR2 FYNNEI. The CDR3 sequence: CASSFGTPSYSNQPQHF. In DNA, the CDR3 is TGTGCCAGCAGTTTCGGGACACCCAGTTATAGCAATCAGCCCCAGCATTTT.

V gene TRBV27 combines with J gene TRBJ1-1; D is uncertain. The CDR3 runs 13 residues. V was cut by 3 bases and J by 0 bases, with 5 bases left in between. Per the germline V gene, CDR1 is MNHEY and CDR2 is SMNVEV (reference sequence). CDR3 protein: CASSLGLNTEAFF. CDR3 in DNA: TGTGCCAGCAGTTTGGGGTTGAACACTGAAGCTTTCTTT.